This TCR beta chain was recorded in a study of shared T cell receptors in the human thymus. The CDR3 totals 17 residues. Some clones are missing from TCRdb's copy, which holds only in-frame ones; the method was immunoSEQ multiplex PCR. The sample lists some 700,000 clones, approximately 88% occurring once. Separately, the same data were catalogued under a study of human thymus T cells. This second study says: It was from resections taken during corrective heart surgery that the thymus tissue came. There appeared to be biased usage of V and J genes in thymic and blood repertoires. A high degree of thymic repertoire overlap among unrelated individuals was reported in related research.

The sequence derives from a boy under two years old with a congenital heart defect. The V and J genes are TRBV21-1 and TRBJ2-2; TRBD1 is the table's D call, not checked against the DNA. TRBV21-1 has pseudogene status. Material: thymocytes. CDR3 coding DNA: TGTGCCAGCAAGCGTGGTGGGGACAGGGGGGATCCCGGGGAGCTGTTTTTT. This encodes CASKRGGDRGDPGELFF.